This record covers a single T cell receptor (beta chain). Its cognate antigen is unknown. CDR1 and CDR2 (germline): SGHVS, FQNEAQ. Trimming removed 1 base from V and 0 bases from J, with 13 bases in between. The CDR3 has 16 amino acids. Extracted RNA was reverse transcribed, and the resulting cDNA served as sequencing template. Only in-frame clones appear in the TCRdb table, and some are missing; sequencing was by immunoSEQ multiplex PCR. The sample carries about 110,000 clones, roughly 84% recorded once. The record originates from a study of CD8+ T cells in alopecia areata. About the study: Oral tofacitinib (5 to 10 mg twice daily) was administered to treated patients. Study outcomes and limitations: Shared TCR sequences were less clear between patients than in mice, possibly partly from HLA diversity. In blood and scalp, many expanded lesional clones persisted during tofacitinib. Tofacitinib significantly decreased scalp clonality and expanded CD8+ clones among top 100.

Noted treatment: oral pan-JAK inhibitor, 5-10 mg twice daily. This clonotype was obtained from a human donor with alopecia areata. This chain uses TRBV7-8 with TRBJ2-7, with D hard to call. Sequencing was performed on CD8+ T cells sorted from blood, taken at week 24, from a patient treated with tofacitinib. Here the CDR3 DNA reads TGTGCCAGCAGCTTAGGGACCCCCATTAGCTCCTACGAGCAGTACTTC. Translation: CASSLGTPISSYEQYF.